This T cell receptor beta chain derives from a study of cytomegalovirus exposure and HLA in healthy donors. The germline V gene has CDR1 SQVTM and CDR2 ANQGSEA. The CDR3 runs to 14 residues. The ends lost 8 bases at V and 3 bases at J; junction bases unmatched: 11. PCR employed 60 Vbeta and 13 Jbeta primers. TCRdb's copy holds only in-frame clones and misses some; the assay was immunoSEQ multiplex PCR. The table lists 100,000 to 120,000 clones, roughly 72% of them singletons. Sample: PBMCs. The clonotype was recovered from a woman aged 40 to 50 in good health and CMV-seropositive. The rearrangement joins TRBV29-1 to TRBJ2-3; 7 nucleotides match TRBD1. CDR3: CSSEGGRGTDTQYF. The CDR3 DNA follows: TGCAGCTCCGAAGGCGGCAGGGGGACAGATACGCAGTATTTT.